The clone carrying this T cell receptor beta chain was detected only a few times. Its matching antigen is unknown. This specimen comes from a study of blood T cells in healthy people across ages. Study outcomes and limitations: The unsorted PBMCs prevented any conclusive comparison of naive versus antigen-experienced cells.

Using a J-beta primer mix together with a sample-barcoded 5' primer, a second PCR was run for roughly 7 to 12 cycles. TCRdb called the 5' RACE reads again in MiXCR, with one record for every CDR3 protein. Among hundreds of thousands of distinct CDR3 sequences listed, just over 55% were seen once. V was pared by 8 bases and J by 2 bases, with 8 bases of the junction left unmatched. This CDR3 is 13 amino acids long. Per the germline V gene, CDR1 is SQVTM and CDR2 is ANQGSEA. The source is a man aged 40-50 years in good health. Material for sequencing was blood. V is TRBV29-1 and J is TRBJ2-7; 8 bases map to TRBD2. CDR3 DNA sequence: TGCAGCATCGAAGGGACTAGTGCCTACGAGCAGTACTTC. It encodes CSIEGTSAYEQYF.